These 5 T cell receptor beta chains share one sample of origin, sequenced in a study of OX40 agonist ivuxolimab in advanced cancers. Produced via immunoSEQ multiplex PCR; TCRdb's table is partial and in-frame only. The sample records approximately 89,000 clones, more than 85% being singletons. Sequencing was performed on CD4+ or CD8+ T cells sorted from blood, taken in a trial of the OX40 agonist ivuxolimab. The receptors shown here come from an adult with an advanced solid tumor such as melanoma, head and neck, liver or kidney cancer.

The chain employs TRBV28 and TRBJ2-3; the D is unclear. Trimming stripped 4 bases from V and 5 bases from J, with 10 bases between. CDR1 is MDHEN and CDR2 is SYDVKM in the germline V gene. This CDR3 is 13 amino acids long. The CDR3 DNA is TGTGCCAGCAGTTACGACGGATTAGATACGCAGTATTTT. Encoded protein: CASSYDGLDTQYF.

V gene TRBV5-1 combines with J gene TRBJ2-1; D not certain. With 4 bases removed from V and 7 bases from J, the gap between germline ends came to 15 bases. This CDR3 is built from 14 residues. CDR1 and CDR2 (germline): SGHRS, YFSETQ. CDR3 in DNA: TGCGCCAGCAGCCCGGACCTGCCCGGGAATGAGCAGTTCTTC. This sequence encodes CASSPDLPGNEQFF.

The rearrangement joins TRBV7-6 to TRBJ2-7; 15 bases agree with TRBD2. J lost 4 bases, V lost 4 bases, and 8 bases had no gene match. The V gene's germline CDR1 is SGHVS and CDR2 FNYEAQ. The CDR3 loop spans 17 amino acids. The CDR3 reads CASSSGLAGGLRYEQYF. In DNA, the CDR3 is TGTGCCAGCAGCTCCGGACTAGCGGGAGGGCTTCGTTACGAGCAGTACTTC.

V and J are TRBV5-1 and TRBJ2-7; TRBD2 matches at 16 bases. V gave up 4 bases and J gave up 7 bases; unmatched junction bases: 8. The length of the CDR3 is 16 residues. Germline V gene sequence: CDR1 SGHRS, CDR2 YFSETQ. CDR3 sequence (DNA): TGCGCCAGCAGCGCTGGGACTAGCGGGAGGGCGGGAGAGCAGTACTTC. Encoded protein: CASSAGTSGRAGEQYF.

The DNA for the CDR3 is TGTGCCAGCAGCCTGGACGGTATGAACACTGAAGCTTTCTTT. It is translated as CASSLDGMNTEAFF. The chain couples TRBV27 to TRBJ1-1; D is undetermined. The V gene lost 6 bases and the J gene lost 0 bases, with 11 bases spanning the gap. This CDR3 has 14 amino acids. Germline V gene data show CDR1 as MNHEY and CDR2 as SMNVEV (reference sequence).